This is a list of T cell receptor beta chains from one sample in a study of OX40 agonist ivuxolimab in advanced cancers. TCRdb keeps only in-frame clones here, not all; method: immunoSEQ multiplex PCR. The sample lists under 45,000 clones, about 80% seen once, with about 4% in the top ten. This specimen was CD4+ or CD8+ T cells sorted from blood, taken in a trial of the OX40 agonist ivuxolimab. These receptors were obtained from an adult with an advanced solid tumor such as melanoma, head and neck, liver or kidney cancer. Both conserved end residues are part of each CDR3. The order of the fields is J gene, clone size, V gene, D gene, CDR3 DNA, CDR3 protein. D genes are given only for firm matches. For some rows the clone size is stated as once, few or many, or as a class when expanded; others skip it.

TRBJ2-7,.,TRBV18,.,TGTGCCAGCTCACCGTCGACCCCCTACGAGCAGTACTTC,CASSPSTPYEQYF
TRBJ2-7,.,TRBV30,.,TGTGCCTGGAGTCACTACTACGAGCAGTACTTC,CAWSHYYEQYF
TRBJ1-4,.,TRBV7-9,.,TGTGCCAGCAGCCGAACAGAGTCTAATGAAAAACTGTTTTTT,CASSRTESNEKLFF
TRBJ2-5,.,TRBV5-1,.,TGCGCCAGCAGCTTGGCCGGGGGCGCAGAGACCCAGTACTTC,CASSLAGGAETQYF
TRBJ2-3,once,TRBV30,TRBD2,TGTGCCTGGAGAGAGGGCGGGGGGACAGATACGCAGTATTTT,CAWREGGGTDTQYF
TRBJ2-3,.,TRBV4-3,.,TGCGCCAGCAGCCAACGTGCAGGCACAGATACGCAGTATTTT,CASSQRAGTDTQYF
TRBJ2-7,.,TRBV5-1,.,TGCGCCAGCAGCTTGGCGGGCAGCCGCTACGAGCAGTACTTC,CASSLAGSRYEQYF
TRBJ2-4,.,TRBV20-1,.,TGCAGTGCTAGCACCAAAAACATTCAGTACTTC,CSASTKNIQYF
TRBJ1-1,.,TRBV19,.,TGTGCCAGTAGTATGCGGGGGGTTAACACTGAAGCTTTCTTT,CASSMRGVNTEAFF
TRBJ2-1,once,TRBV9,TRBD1,TGTGCCAGCAGCGTTGACAGGGGCCTAACCTACAATGAGCAGTTCTTC,CASSVDRGLTYNEQFF
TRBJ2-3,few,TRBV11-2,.,TGTGCCAGCAGCTCGAGCAGGCGGAGGCGGGGTAGCACAGATACGCAGTATTTT,CASSSSRRRRGSTDTQYF
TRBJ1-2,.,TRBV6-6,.,TGTGCCAGCAAAGAGAACTATGGCTACACCTTC,CASKENYGYTF
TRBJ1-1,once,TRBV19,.,TGTGCCAGTAGTACGCGAGACTTCCTCGGGGCTTTCTTT,CASSTRDFLGAFF
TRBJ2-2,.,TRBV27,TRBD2,TGTGCCAGCATGGAAGCGGGAGCGATCGGGGAGCTGTTTTTT,CASMEAGAIGELFF
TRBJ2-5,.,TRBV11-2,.,TGTGCCAGCAGCTCAAAGGGAGCTAGCCCAGAGACCCAGTACTTC,CASSSKGASPETQYF
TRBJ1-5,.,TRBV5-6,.,TGTGCCAGCAGCTTGGCCGGGAGGCCTGATCAGCCCCAGCATTTT,CASSLAGRPDQPQHF
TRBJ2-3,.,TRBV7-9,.,TGTGCCAGCAGCACCCAACCAGGGGCCCGCACAGATACGCAGTATTTT,CASSTQPGARTDTQYF
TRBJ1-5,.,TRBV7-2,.,TGTGCCAGCAGCTTGGGCCGTAGCAATCAGCCCCAGCATTTT,CASSLGRSNQPQHF
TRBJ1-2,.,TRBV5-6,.,TGTGCCAGCAGCTTGTACGAGGTCCATGTCTATGGCTACACCTTC,CASSLYEVHVYGYTF
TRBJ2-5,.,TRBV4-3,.,TGCGCCAGCAGCCGCAGGGACACGGCAGAGACCCAGTACTTC,CASSRRDTAETQYF
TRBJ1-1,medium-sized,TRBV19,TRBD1,TGTGTTACGACAGGGGAGACTGAAGCTTTCTTT,CVTTGETEAFF
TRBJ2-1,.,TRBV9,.,TGTGCCAGCAGCCCCCGCCGCGGCTCAAATGAGCAGTTCTTC,CASSPRRGSNEQFF
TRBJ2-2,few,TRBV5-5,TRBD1,TGTGCCAGCAGAGGGGGACAGGTTAACGGGGAGCTGTTTTTT,CASRGGQVNGELFF
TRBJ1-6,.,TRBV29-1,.,TGCAGCGTTGCCGACAAGGGGTCCAATTCACCCCTCCACTTT,CSVADKGSNSPLHF
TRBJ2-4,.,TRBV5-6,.,TGTGCCAGCAGCTTGTCGACGTACTTC,CASSLSTYF
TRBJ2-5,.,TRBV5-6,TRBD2,TGTGCCAGCAGCTCCATAGGACTAGCGGGAGATTATGTGGGGGAGACCCAGTACTTC,CASSSIGLAGDYVGETQYF
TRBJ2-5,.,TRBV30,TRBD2,TGTGCCTGGGGCGGGGGGGCTCAAGAGACCCAGTACTTC,CAWGGGAQETQYF
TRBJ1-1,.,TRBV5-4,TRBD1,TGTGCCAGCAGCCCAGCGACAGGGATGAACACTGAAGCTTTCTTT,CASSPATGMNTEAFF
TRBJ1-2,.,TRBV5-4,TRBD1,TGTGCCAGCAGCCCCGGGGGGGGGACAGGGAGTATCAAAAACTATGGCTACACCTTC,CASSPGGGTGSIKNYGYTF
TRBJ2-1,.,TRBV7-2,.,TGTGCCAGCAGCCTAGGCGGAGGGACTGGACAAAATGAGCAGTTCTTC,CASSLGGGTGQNEQFF
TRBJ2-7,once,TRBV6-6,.,TGTGCCAGCAGTTACGAGGGCTACGAGCAGTACTTC,CASSYEGYEQYF
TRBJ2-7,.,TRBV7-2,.,TGTGCCAGCAGCTTAGTGGTTAGCTCCTACGAGCAGTACTTC,CASSLVVSSYEQYF
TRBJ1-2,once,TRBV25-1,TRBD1,TGTGCCAGCAGTGAGGAAGGGGGCTTTGGCTACACCTTC,CASSEEGGFGYTF
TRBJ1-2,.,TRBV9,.,TGTGCCAGCAGCGTGGGGTACGTTACGGACAGAAAATATGGCTACACCTTC,CASSVGYVTDRKYGYTF
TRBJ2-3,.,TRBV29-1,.,TGCAGCGGGTTGGGGGTACCCGGCACAGATACGCAGTATTTT,CSGLGVPGTDTQYF
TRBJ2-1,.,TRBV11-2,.,TGTGCCTCCAACTGGGAGGGGGCGCGAAATGAGCAGTTCTTC,CASNWEGARNEQFF
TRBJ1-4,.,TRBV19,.,TGTGCCAGCAGCGCTCAAGCGGCTAATGAAAAACTGTTTTTT,CASSAQAANEKLFF
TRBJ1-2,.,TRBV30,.,TGTGCCTGGAGCCATGGGATGCTTAACTATGGCTACACCTTC,CAWSHGMLNYGYTF
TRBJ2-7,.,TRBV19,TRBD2,TGTGCCAGTAGTGTGACTAGCGGGAGCCACGAGCAGTACTTC,CASSVTSGSHEQYF
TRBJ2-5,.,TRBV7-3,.,TGTGCCAGCAGCCTAAGGAGGGGAGAGACCCAGTACTTC,CASSLRRGETQYF
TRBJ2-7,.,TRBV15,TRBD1,TGTGCCACCAGCACGACAGGGAAGTACGAGCAGTACTTC,CATSTTGKYEQYF
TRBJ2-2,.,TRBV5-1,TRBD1,TGCGCCAGCAGCTTCCAGGGACAGGGGGCCGTCGGGGAGCTGTTTTTT,CASSFQGQGAVGELFF
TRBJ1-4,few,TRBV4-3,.,TGCGCCAGCAGCCAAGGCAGCCTTCAACTGTTTTTT,CASSQGSLQLFF
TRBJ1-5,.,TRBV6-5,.,TGTGCCAGCAGTGATTCGGGGGATCAGCCCCAGCATTTT,CASSDSGDQPQHF
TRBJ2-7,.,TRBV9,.,TGTGCCAGCAGCGTAGGAGTAATCTCCTACGAGCAGTACTTC,CASSVGVISYEQYF
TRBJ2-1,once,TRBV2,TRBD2,TGTGCCAGCAGCGTTAGCGGGGGCTCCTACAATGAGCAGTTCTTC,CASSVSGGSYNEQFF
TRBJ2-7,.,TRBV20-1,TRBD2,TGCAGTGCTCCCTATGGGACTAGCCGGTACTTC,CSAPYGTSRYF
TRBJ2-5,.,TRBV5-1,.,TGCGCCAGCAGCCCGAGATCCCGGGGCAAAGAGACCCAGTACTTC,CASSPRSRGKETQYF
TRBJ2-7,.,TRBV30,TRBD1,TGTGCCTGGAGTGGACAGGGTCACGAGCAGTACTTC,CAWSGQGHEQYF
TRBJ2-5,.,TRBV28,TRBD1,TGTGCCAGCCTGTCGGGACAGGGGGCGCCGAAGACCCAGTACTTC,CASLSGQGAPKTQYF
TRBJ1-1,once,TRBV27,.,TGTGCCAGCAGGTACAGCTTTATGAACACTGAAGCTTTCTTT,CASRYSFMNTEAFF
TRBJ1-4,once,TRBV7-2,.,TGTGCCAGCAGCCCGCGGGGTCGACAGCTCGGGGCTAATGAAAAACTGTTTTTT,CASSPRGRQLGANEKLFF
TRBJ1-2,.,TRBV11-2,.,TGTGCCAGCAGCCCGGAGGGATATGGCTACACCTTC,CASSPEGYGYTF
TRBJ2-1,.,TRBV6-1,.,TGTGCCGGTAAAGGGGGTGAATCCTACAATGAGCAGTTCTTC,CAGKGGESYNEQFF